This TCR beta chain was observed in a study of blood T cell repertoires in COVID-19 (TCRdb year 2020). Notes on the research overall: The collaborator samples originated in the United States, Italy and Spain and spanned the acute and convalescent phases of COVID-19. The prospective study material was composed of cDNA or gDNA derived from T cells, B-cell-depleted T cells, or PBMCs. Subjects who had been exposed to COVID-19, were actively infected with it, or had recovered from it provided the deeply sampled blood TCRbeta repertoires that made up the dataset. The repertoires were released in a freely available public database meant as a resource for research on the immune response to SARS-CoV-2. The samples were drawn from two sources: the first 160 participants of the ongoing ImmuneRACE study, and fewer than 1,500 subjects contributed by 6 global collaborators. Sample metadata almost always included a de-identified subject ID, COVID-19 status, age in years and sex. Where available, HLA class I and class II types were taken from metadata supplied by the sample provider and were not determined by assay-based typing.

Details on this clone: What antigen it recognizes has not been identified. Nothing much larger sits one base from this clone, and base qualities are not available.

The collaborating institutions used their own protocols to collect whole blood in K2EDTA tubes. Collaborator samples were shipped for TCRbeta analysis as frozen whole blood, isolated PBMCs, or DNA extracted from either sample type. TCRbeta CDR3 regions were amplified from genomic DNA by means of the immunoSEQ Assay, a bias-controlled multiplex PCR. Per the authors' processing: Within the assay, amplification of reference gene primers was used to estimate how many nucleated cells each sample contained. To quantify the absolute abundance of each unique TCRbeta CDR3 rearrangement, sequence reads were collapsed and filtered. For each sample, productive Simpson clonality was calculated by taking the square root of Simpson's diversity index across productive rearrangements. TCRdb limited this immuneACCESS table to in-frame rearrangements with V and J called. A share of clones is missing; checked studies link under half to unresolved V genes, and the rest is unexplained. Clonal size and the V and J genes are those of that table, whereas D and trimming came from the DNA. The sample table holds approximately 90,000 clones, of which 85% were seen once. The ten largest clonotypes hold 3% to 4% of the sample.

The V and J ends are trimmed by 6 bases and 1 base, leaving 17 bases between them. As encoded in the germline V gene, CDR1 is SGHAT while CDR2 is FQNNGV. The CDR3 sequence holds 16 residues, the cysteine and phenylalanine included. Only CDR3 DNA remains: 48 bases, in frame from the first base. General findings and caveats noted by the study authors: Clinical and demographic metadata were provided uncurated, with the amount varying by source and participant.

Specimen: peripheral blood. The sequence links TRBV11-2 to TRBJ2-3, with the D gene not clear enough to name. This TCR was recovered from a man aged 45 to 65 with acute or convalescent COVID-19. The CDR3 in this case is CASRRPGGRGTDTQYF. The bases read TGTGCCAGCAGACGGCCAGGTGGGCGAGGCACAGATACGCAGTATTTT. Joined to the reference TRBV11-2 and TRBJ2-3 proteins, this CDR3 gives the full variable domain: EAGVAQSPRYKIIEKRQSVAFWCNPISGHATLYWYQQILGQGPKLLIQFQNNGVVDDSQLPKDRFSAERLKGVDSTLKIQPAKLEDSAVYLCASRRPGGRGTDTQYFGPGTRLTVL.